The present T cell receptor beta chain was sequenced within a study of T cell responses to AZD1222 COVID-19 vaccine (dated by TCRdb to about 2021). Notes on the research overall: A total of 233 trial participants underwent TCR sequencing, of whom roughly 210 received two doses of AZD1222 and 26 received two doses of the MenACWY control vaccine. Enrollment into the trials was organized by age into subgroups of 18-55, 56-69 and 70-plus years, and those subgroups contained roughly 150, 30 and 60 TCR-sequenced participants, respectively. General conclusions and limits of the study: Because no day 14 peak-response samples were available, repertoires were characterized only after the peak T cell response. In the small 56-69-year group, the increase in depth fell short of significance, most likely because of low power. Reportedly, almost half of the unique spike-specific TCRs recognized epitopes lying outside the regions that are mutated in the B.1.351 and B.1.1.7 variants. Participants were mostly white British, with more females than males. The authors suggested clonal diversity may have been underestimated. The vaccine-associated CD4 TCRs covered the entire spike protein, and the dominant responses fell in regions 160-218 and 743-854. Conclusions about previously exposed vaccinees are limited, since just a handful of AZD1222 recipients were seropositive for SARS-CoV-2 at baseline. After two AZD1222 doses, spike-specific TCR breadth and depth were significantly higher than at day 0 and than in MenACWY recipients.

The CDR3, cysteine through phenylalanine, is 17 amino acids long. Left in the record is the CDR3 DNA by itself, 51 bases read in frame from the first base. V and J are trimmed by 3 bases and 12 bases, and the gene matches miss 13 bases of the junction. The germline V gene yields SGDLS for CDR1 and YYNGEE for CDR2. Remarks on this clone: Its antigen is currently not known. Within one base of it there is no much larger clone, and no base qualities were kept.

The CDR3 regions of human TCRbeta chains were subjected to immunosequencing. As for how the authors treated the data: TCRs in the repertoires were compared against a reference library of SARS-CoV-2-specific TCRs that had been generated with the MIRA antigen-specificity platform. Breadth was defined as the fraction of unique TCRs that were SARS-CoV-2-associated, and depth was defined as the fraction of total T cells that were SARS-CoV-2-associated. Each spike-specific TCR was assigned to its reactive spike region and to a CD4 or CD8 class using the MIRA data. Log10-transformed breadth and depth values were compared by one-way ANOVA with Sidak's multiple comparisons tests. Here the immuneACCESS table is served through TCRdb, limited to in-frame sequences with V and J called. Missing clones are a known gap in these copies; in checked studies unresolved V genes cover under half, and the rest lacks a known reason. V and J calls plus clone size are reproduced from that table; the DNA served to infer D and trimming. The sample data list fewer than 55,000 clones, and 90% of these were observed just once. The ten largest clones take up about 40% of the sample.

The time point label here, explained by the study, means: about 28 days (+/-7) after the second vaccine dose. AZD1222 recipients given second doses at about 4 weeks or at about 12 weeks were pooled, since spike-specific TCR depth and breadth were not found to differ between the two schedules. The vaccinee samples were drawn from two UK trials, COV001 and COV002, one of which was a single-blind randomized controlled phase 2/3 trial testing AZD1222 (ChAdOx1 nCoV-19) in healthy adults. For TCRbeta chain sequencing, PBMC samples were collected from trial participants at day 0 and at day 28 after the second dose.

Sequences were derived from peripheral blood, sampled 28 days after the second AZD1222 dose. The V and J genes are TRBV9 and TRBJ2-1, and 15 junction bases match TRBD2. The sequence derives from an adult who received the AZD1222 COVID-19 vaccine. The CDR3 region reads CASSADLQGLAGGPQFF. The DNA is TGTGCCAGCAGCGCCGACCTCCAGGGACTAGCGGGGGGACCGCAGTTCTTC.